This T cell receptor (beta chain) derives from a study of blood T cells in healthy people across ages (dated by TCRdb to between 2014 and 2017). Notes on the research overall: Template switching captured roughly one uniquely barcoded TCR beta cDNA molecule per two T cells in model experiments. For two donors (one aged 18 to 30 and one aged 80 or older), the study analyzed two additional independent replicas of 1 million unique cDNA reads from the same blood draw. Four age groups were formed from the donors: young (average approximately 15 years), middle-aged (approximately 40), aged (about 62) and long-lived (around 82). Using deep sequencing normalized with unique cDNA molecular identifiers, the study measured how TCR beta repertoire diversity changes with age. To avoid experimental bias, donors of different ages were randomly spread across the sequencing lanes. What the research found in general, with its limitations: The percentage of naive T cells measured by flow cytometry correlated strongly with observed TCR beta diversity. Because donor CMV infection status was unknown, age-related changes in expanded clonotypes were potentially confounded. The long-lived group showed more naive CD4+ T cells, fewer expanded clones and increased TCR diversity than the aged group, suggesting age selection. Estimates of total diversity based on one million sequenced T cells were considered lower bounds and underestimates. As age increased, observed TCR beta diversity per million T cells dropped in a roughly linear way, and a significant reduction was already evident by age around 41. Bulk unsorted PBMC profiling prevented conclusive comparison of naive and antigen-experienced compartments.

From its cysteine to its phenylalanine, the CDR3 spans 17 amino acids. Only CDR3 DNA is held: 51 bases, read in frame from base 1. Trimming leaves V shorter by 3 bases and J shorter by 2 bases, with the junction holding 6 bases beyond the gene matches. CDR1 and CDR2, per the germline V gene (reference sequence), are SEHNR and FQNEAQ. The protocol used for the library was 5' RACE. The sequencer listed for this sample is Illumina HiSeq 2500. A second PCR of roughly 7 to 11 cycles was performed with a sample-barcoded 5' primer and a J-beta primer mix. A unique molecular identifier was introduced onto each TCR beta cDNA molecule by a template-switch 5' adaptor carrying 12 random nucleotides. Each sample yielded at least 2.5 million CDR3-containing paired-end reads. First-strand cDNA was synthesized from all RNA with the Mint cDNA synthesis kit, primed by a TRBC-specific oligonucleotide. After uracil-DNA glycosylase treatment, a first 18-cycle PCR used universal primers M1SS and BC2_uni_R on all cDNA. As for how the authors treated the data: For normalization, 1 million high-quality reads, each with a distinct molecular identifier, were randomly selected from each sample. Instead of being binned into consensus sequences, reads that shared molecular identifiers were thrown out. MiTCR, set to a Q25 quality threshold and the strictest error-elimination algorithm, was used for CDR3 identification, clonotype clustering and error correction. A nonparametric unseen species model using Euler transformation provided a lower-bound estimate of total TCR beta diversity. Using fastp at Q25 and MiXCR, TCRdb reprocessed the public reads and kept productive beta chains. Rows matching on CDR3 protein sequence are summarized as one entry with the most common DNA and genes. TCRdb's processing, not the study's, gives the V and J calls here. The sample yields 700,000 to 800,000 distinct CDR3 sequences; roughly 45% were counted once. Under 25% of the sample belongs to the ten largest clones.

A few counts support this clonotype. Its cognate antigen has yet to be identified. Base qualities are not recorded, but no much larger clone differs from it by a single base. Systemically healthy Caucasian individuals from Russia, approximately 39 in total and aged about 6 to 100 years, were included as donors. Each donor gave approximately 9.4 milliliters of peripheral blood, drawn into EDTA-treated Vacutainer tubes. Ficoll-Paque density-gradient centrifugation was used to isolate PBMCs, with at least 7 million per sample. Total RNA, at least 6 micrograms per sample, was extracted from PBMCs with Trizol reagent. Naive CD45RAhigh/CD27high T cell percentages were measured by flow cytometry on a PBMC aliquot from every donor.

This sequence was found in a woman aged 55-70 years in good health. The chain is made from TRBV7-9 and TRBJ2-3; 12 bases in the middle match TRBD2. The specimen sequenced was blood. The bases read TGTGCCAGCAGCTTTCTAGCGGGGGGGCCTAACACAGATACGCAGTATTTT. It translates as CASSFLAGGPNTDTQYF.